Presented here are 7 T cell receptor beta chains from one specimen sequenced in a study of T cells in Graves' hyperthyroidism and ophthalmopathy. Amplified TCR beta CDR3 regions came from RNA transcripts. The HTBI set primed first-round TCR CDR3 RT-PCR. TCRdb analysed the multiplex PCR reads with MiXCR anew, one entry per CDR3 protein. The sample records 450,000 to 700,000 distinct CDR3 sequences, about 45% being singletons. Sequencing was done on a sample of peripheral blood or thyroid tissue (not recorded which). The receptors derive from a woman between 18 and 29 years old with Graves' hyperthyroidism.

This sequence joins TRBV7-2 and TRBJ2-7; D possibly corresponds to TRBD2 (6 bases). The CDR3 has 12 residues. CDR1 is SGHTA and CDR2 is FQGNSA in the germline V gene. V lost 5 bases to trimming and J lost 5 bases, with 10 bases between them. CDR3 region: CASSAGPDEQYF. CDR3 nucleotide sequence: TGTGCCAGCAGCGCGGGACCGGACGAGCAGTACTTC.

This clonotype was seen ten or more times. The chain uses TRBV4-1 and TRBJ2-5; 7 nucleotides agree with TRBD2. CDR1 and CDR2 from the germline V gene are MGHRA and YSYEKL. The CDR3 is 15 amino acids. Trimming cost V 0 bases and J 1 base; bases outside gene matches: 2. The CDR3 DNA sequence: TGCGCCAGCAGCCAAGATGGGAGGGCCCAAGAGACCCAGTACTTC. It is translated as CASSQDGRAQETQYF.

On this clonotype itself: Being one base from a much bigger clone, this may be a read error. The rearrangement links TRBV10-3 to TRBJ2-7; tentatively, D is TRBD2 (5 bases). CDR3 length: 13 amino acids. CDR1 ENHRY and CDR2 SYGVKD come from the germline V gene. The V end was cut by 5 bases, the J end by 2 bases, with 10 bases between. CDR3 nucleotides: TGTGCCATCAGTTACTCGGGGACCTACGAGCAGTACTTC. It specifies CAISYSGTYEQYF.

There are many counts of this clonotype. CDR3 DNA sequence: TGTGCCAGCAGTGAAACCTGGGACCCTGGAAACACCATATATTTT. Its translation is CASSETWDPGNTIYF. This chain uses TRBV2 with TRBJ1-3, with a possible D match to TRBD1 (5 bases). The CDR3 contains 15 residues. Trimming removed 2 bases from V and 2 bases from J, with 10 bases in between. Germline V CDR1 and CDR2: SNHLY, FYNNEI.

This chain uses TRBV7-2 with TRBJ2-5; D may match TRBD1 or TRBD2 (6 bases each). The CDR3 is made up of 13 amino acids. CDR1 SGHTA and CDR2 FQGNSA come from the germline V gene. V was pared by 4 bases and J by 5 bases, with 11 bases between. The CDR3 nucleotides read TGTGCCAGCAGCTCGCAGGGGACTGAGACCCAGTACTTC. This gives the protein CASSSQGTETQYF.

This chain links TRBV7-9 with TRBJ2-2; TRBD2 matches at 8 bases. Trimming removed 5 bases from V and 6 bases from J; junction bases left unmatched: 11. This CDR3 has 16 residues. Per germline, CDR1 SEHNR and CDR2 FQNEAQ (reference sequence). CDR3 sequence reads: CASSPTRTSFPGELFF. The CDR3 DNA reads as TGTGCCAGCAGCCCCACCCGGACTAGCTTCCCCGGGGAGCTGTTTTTT. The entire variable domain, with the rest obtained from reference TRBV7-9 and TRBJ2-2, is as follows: DTGVSQNPRHKITKRGQNVTFRCDPISEHNRLYWYRQTLGQGPEFLTYFQNEAQLEKSRLLSDRFSAERPKGSFSTLEIQRTEQGDSAMYLCASSPTRTSFPGELFFGEGSRLTVL.

The CDR3 DNA reads as TGTGCCAGCAGCCCGGGACTAGCGGGTTCCAGCTCTGGGGCCAACGTCCTGACTTTC. It is translated as CASSPGLAGSSSGANVLTF. The chain links TRBV7-2 to TRBJ2-6; the match to TRBD2 covers 12 bases. From germline, CDR1 is SGHTA and CDR2 FQGNSA. The CDR3 is 19 amino acids. Trimming at V came to 5 bases and at J to 0 bases, leaving 8 bases not matched to a gene. The full variable domain, its missing parts supplied by reference TRBV7-2 and TRBJ2-6, is GAGVSQSPSNKVTEKGKDVELRCDPISGHTALYWYRQSLGQGLEFLIYFQGNSAPDKSGLPSDRFSAERTGGSVSTLTIQRTQQEDSAVYLCASSPGLAGSSSGANVLTFGAGSRLTVL.